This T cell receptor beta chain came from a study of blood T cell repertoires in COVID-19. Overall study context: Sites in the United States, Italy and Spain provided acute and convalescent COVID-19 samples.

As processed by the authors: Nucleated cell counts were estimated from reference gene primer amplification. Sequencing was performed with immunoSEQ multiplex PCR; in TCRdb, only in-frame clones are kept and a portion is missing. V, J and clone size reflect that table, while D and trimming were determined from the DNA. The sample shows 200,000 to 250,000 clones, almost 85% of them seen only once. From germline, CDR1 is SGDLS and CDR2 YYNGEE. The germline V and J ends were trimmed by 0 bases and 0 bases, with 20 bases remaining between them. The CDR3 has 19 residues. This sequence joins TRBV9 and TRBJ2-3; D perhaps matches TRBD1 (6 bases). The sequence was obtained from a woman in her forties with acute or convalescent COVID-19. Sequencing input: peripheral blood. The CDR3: CASSVGGRRGLTSTDTQYF. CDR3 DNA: TGTGCCAGCAGCGTAGGGGGGCGACGTGGGCTCACTAGCACAGATACGCAGTATTTT.